Below, 10 T cell receptor beta chains from the same sample are listed, as sequenced in a study of cytomegalovirus exposure and HLA in healthy donors. The study ran its PCR with 60 Vbeta and 13 Jbeta primers. Profiled with immunoSEQ multiplex PCR; TCRdb holds only in-frame clones, not every one. The data hold roughly 92,000 clones, with about 86% observed a single time. Sequencing input: PBMCs. These receptors were obtained from a woman in her seventies in good health and CMV-seropositive.

This chain connects TRBV5-1 to TRBJ1-1, with D possibly matching TRBD1 (6 bases). Trimming took 4 bases from V and 7 from J, leaving 20 bases between them. From germline, CDR1 is SGHRS and CDR2 YFSETQ. This CDR3 has 15 residues. The CDR3 bases are TGCGCCAGCAGCGTCGGACAGCGGCCAATCTATGAAGCTTTCTTT. Translating it yields CASSVGQRPIYEAFF.

The chain is built from TRBV5-6 and TRBJ1-5; 7 bases line up with TRBD1. The CDR3 consists of 17 residues. The V gene's germline CDR1 is SGHDT and CDR2 YYEEEE. V was clipped by 0 bases and J by 1 base; unmatched bases: 7. CDR3 protein: CASSLAKQGISNQPQHF. In nucleotides, the CDR3 is TGTGCCAGCAGCTTGGCCAAACAGGGGATCAGCAATCAGCCCCAGCATTTT. Supplemented by reference TRBV5-6 and TRBJ1-5, the full variable domain reads DAGVTQSPTHLIKTRGQQVTLRCSPKSGHDTVSWYQQALGQGPQFIFQYYEEEERQRGNFPDRFSGHQFPNYSSELNVNALLLGDSALYLCASSLAKQGISNQPQHFGDGTRLSIL.

This sequence joins TRBV7-2 and TRBJ2-3; 7 nucleotides align to TRBD2. V lost 4 bases, J lost 0 bases, and 10 bases stayed unmatched. The CDR3 length is 17 residues. Germline V gene data show CDR1 as SGHTA and CDR2 as FQGNSA. The CDR3 is CASSSRPGGGSTDTQYF. Written as DNA, the CDR3 is TGTGCCAGCAGCTCCCGGCCGGGGGGAGGCAGCACAGATACGCAGTATTTT.

The CDR3 spells CASSIGGTDTGELFF. In nucleotides, the CDR3 is TGTGCCAGTAGTATTGGAGGGACGGACACCGGGGAGCTGTTTTTT. The V and J genes are TRBV19 and TRBJ2-2, with TRBD2 as a possible D gene (6 bases). Trimming took 3 bases from V and 3 from J, leaving 11 bases between them. This CDR3 has 15 amino acids. Germline CDR1 and CDR2: LNHDA and SQIVND (reference sequence).

In regard to this clone: Distinct nucleotide sequences in the sample also encode this CDR3. The CDR3 region has the DNA TGTGCCTGGAGTGTACGTAGGGGTCAATTTGCCTACGAGCAGTACTTC. The encoded protein is CAWSVRRGQFAYEQYF. This sequence joins TRBV30 and TRBJ2-7; D is perhaps TRBD1 (5 bases). With 0 bases removed from V and 2 bases from J, the gap between germline ends came to 17 bases. This CDR3 has 16 amino acids. Per the germline V gene, CDR1 is GTSNPN and CDR2 is SVGIG (reference sequence).

The gene calls are TRBV2 and TRBJ1-5; 9 bases align to TRBD1. In germline, CDR1 is SNHLY, CDR2 FYNNEI. The CDR3 has 15 residues. Germline trimming cut 6 bases from V and 2 bases from J; bases unmatched to any gene: 5. The chain's CDR3 is CASRVTGGRNQPQHF. The CDR3 DNA follows: TGTGCCAGCAGAGTGACAGGGGGTCGCAATCAGCCCCAGCATTTT.

This sequence joins TRBV5-8 and TRBJ2-5, with TRBD1 matching 9 bases. The V segment lost 2 bases and the J segment 7 bases; nucleotides outside the gene matches: 18. Germline V lookup: CDR1 SGHTS, CDR2 YDEGEE. The CDR3 has 18 amino acids. The CDR3 DNA reads TGTGCCAGCAGCTTTCTCGGGACAGGGTCCAATCTTCGTTTGACCCAGTACTTC. As protein: CASSFLGTGSNLRLTQYF.

The chain carries TRBV5-6 and TRBJ2-1; TRBD2 aligns across 13 bases. The length of the CDR3 is 15 residues. V gave up 4 bases and J gave up 5 bases; unmatched junction bases: 3. Per the germline V gene, CDR1 is SGHDT and CDR2 is YYEEEE. The CDR3 region has the DNA TGTGCCAGCAGCCTGGGACTAGCGGGACACAATGAGCAGTTCTTC. Amino acid sequence: CASSLGLAGHNEQFF.

The V and J genes are TRBV7-9 and TRBJ2-7; TRBD1 agrees at 10 bases. J gave up 4 bases and V 4 bases, and 7 bases lay outside the gene matches. The CDR3 contains 15 residues. Germline CDR1 SEHNR, CDR2 FQNEAQ (reference sequence). The CDR3 bases are TGTGCCAGCAGCTCACCTGACAGGGGGCTGTACGAGCAGTACTTC. This sequence encodes CASSSPDRGLYEQYF.

V gene TRBV7-2 combines with J gene TRBJ2-3; the match to TRBD2 covers 9 bases. The germline V gene has CDR1 SGHTA and CDR2 FQGNSA. The CDR3 length is 16 residues. V was pared by 2 bases and J by 4 bases, with 7 bases of the junction left unmatched. CDR3 nucleotide sequence: TGTGCCAGCAGCTTAATAGGGACTAGCAGTTCAGATACGCAGTATTTT. This gives the protein CASSLIGTSSSDTQYF.